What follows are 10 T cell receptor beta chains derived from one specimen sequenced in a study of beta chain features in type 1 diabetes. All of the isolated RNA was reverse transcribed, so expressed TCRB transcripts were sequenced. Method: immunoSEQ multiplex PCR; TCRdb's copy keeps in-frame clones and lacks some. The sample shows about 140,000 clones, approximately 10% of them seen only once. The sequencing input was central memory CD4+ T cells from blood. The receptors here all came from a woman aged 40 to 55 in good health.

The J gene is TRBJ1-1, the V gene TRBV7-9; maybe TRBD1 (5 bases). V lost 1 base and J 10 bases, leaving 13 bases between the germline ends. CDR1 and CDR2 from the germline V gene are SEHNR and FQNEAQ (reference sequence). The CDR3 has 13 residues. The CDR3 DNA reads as TGTGCCAGCAGCTTAGGGGGCCCAGGGCGAGCTTTCTTT. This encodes CASSLGGPGRAFF.

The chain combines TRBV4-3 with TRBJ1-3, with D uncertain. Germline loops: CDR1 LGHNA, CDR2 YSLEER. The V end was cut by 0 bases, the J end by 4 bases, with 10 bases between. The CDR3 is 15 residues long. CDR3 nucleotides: TGCGCCAGCAGCCAAGACGGTATGTCCGGAAACACCATATATTTT. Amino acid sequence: CASSQDGMSGNTIYF.

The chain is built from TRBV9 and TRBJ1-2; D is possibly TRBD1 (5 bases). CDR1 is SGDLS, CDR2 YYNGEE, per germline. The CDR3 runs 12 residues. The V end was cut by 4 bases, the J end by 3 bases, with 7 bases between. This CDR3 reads CASSPGDYGYTF. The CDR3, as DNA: TGTGCCAGCAGCCCGGGGGACTATGGCTACACCTTC. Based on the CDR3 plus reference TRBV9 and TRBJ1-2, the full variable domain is DSGVTQTPKHLITATGQRVTLRCSPRSGDLSVYWYQQSLDQGLQFLIQYYNGEERAKGNILERFSAQQFPDLHSELNLSSLELGDSALYFCASSPGDYGYTFGSGTRLTVV.

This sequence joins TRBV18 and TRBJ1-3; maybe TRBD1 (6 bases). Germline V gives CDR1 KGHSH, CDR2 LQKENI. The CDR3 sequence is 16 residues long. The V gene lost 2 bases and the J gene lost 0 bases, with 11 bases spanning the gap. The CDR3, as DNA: TGTGCCAGCTCACCAACAGGGTCCCACTCTGGAAACACCATATATTTT. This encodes CASSPTGSHSGNTIYF.

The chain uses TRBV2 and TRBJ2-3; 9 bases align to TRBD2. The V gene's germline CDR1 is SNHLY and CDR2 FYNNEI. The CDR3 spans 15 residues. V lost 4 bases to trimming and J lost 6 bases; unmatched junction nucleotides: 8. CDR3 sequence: CASSVGGGAVDTQYF. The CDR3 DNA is TGTGCCAGCAGTGTGGGCGGGGGGGCCGTCGATACGCAGTATTTT. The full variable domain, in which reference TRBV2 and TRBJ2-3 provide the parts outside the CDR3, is EPEVTQTPSHQVTQMGQEVILRCVPISNHLYFYWYRQILGQKVEFLVSFYNNEISEKSEIFDDQFSVERPDGSNFTLKIRSTKLEDSAMYFCASSVGGGAVDTQYFGPGTRLTVL.

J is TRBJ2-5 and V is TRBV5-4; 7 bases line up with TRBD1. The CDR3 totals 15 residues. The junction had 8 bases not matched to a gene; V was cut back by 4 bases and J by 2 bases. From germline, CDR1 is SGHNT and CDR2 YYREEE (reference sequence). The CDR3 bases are TGTGCCAGCAGCAAGGGGGCTGTTTTGCAAGAGACCCAGTACTTC. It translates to CASSKGAVLQETQYF.

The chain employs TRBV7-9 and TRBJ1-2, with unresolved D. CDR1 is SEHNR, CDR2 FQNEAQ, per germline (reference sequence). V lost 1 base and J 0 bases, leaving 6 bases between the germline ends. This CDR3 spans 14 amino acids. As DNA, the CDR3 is TGTGCCAGCAGCTTAGACAGATCTAACTATGGCTACACCTTC. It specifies CASSLDRSNYGYTF.

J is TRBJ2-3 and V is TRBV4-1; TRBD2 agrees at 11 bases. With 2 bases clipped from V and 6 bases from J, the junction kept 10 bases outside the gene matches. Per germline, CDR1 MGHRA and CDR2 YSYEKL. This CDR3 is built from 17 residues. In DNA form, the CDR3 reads TGCGCCAGCAGCCAAACTCGTAGCGGGGGGGCGAGCGATACGCAGTATTTT. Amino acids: CASSQTRSGGASDTQYF.

For the CDR3, the DNA is TGTGCCAGCAGTGGGGGGATAACTAGCGTCACAGATACGCAGTATTTT. It is translated as CASSGGITSVTDTQYF. V gene TRBV6-1 combines with J gene TRBJ2-3; 7 positions match TRBD2. V shed 4 bases, J shed 2 bases, and the junction held 9 bases outside the gene matches. This CDR3 comprises 16 residues. The V gene's germline CDR1 is MNHNS and CDR2 SASEGT.

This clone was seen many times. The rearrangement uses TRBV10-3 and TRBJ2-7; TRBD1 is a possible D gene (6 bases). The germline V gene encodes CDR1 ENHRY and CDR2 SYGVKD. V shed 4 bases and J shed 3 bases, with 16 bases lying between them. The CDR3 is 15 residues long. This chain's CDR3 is CAISASRGFRYEQYF. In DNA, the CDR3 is TGTGCCATCAGTGCCAGCAGGGGATTTCGCTACGAGCAGTACTTC.